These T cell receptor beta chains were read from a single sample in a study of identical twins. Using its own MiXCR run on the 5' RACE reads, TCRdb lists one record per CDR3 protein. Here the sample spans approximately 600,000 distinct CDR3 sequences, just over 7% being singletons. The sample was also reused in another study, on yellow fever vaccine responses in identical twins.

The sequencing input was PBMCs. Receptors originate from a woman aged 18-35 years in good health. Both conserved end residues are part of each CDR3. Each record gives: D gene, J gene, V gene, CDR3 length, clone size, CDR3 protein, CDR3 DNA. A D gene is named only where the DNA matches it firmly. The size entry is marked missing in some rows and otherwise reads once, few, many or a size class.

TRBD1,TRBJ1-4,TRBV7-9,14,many,CASSTGTGSEKLFF,TGTGCCAGCAGCACCGGGACAGGGTCTGAAAAACTGTTTTTT
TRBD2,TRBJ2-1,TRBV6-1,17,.,CASRHTSGASSYNEQFF,TGTGCCAGCAGACATACTAGCGGTGCCAGCTCCTACAATGAGCAGTTCTTC
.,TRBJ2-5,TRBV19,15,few,CASSPGTRQQETQYF,TGTGCCAGTAGCCCCGGGACCAGACAACAAGAGACCCAGTACTTC
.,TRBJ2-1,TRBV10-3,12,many,CAISPGANEQFF,TGTGCCATCAGTCCAGGGGCGAATGAGCAGTTCTTC
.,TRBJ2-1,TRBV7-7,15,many,CASSPNAGVRNEQFF,TGTGCCAGCAGTCCGAATGCCGGGGTCAGGAATGAGCAGTTCTTC
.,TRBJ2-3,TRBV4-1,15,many,CASSQEGDWADTQYF,TGCGCCAGCAGCCAAGAAGGGGATTGGGCAGATACGCAGTATTTT
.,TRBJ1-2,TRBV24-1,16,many,CATSDHRSPANYGYTF,TGTGCCACCAGTGATCACAGGAGTCCCGCTAACTATGGCTACACCTTC
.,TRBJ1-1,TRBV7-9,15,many,CASSLIGGMNTEAFF,TGTGCCAGCAGCTTAATTGGGGGCATGAACACTGAAGCTTTCTTT
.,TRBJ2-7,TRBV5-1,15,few,CASSLSWGTGYEQYF,TGCGCCAGCAGCTTGTCTTGGGGGACGGGGTACGAGCAGTACTTC
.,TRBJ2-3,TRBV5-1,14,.,CASSGTKNTDTQYF,TGCGCCAGCAGCGGGACAAAAAACACAGATACGCAGTATTTT
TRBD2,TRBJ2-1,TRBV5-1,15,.,CASRKGLAGYNEQFF,TGCGCCAGCAGAAAGGGACTAGCGGGATACAATGAGCAGTTCTTC
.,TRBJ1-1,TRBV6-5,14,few,CASSYRGKGTEAFF,TGTGCCAGCAGTTACCGAGGTAAAGGCACTGAAGCTTTCTTT
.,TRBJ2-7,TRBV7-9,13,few,CASSPSGYYEQYF,TGTGCCAGCAGCCCGTCGGGGTACTACGAGCAGTACTTC
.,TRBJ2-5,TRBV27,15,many,CASSLSGGRQETQYF,TGTGCCAGCAGTTTATCGGGAGGCCGCCAAGAGACCCAGTACTTC
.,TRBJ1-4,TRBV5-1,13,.,CASSPSVSEKLFF,TGCGCCAGCAGCCCAAGTGTGAGTGAAAAACTGTTTTTT
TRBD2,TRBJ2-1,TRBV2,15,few,CASSAQTGASGNLFF,TGTGCCAGCAGTGCCCAGACGGGGGCTAGCGGGAATCTGTTCTTC
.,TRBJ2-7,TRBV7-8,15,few,CASSPTGASSYEQYF,TGTGCCAGCAGTCCCACAGGAGCTAGCTCCTACGAGCAGTACTTC
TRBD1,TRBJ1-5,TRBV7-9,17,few,CASSVGETGEGNQPQHF,TGTGCCAGCAGCGTAGGAGAGACAGGGGAAGGCAATCAGCCCCAGCATTTT
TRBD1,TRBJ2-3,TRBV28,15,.,CASSLTGQTSGTQYF,TGTGCCAGCAGTTTAACGGGACAGACTTCGGGTACGCAGTATTTT
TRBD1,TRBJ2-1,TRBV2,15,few,CASRGQGISYNEQFF,TGTGCCAGCAGGGGACAGGGGATCTCCTACAATGAGCAGTTCTTC
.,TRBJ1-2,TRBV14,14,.,CASSQQEVGYGYTF,TGTGCCAGCAGCCAACAGGAGGTGGGCTATGGCTACACCTTC
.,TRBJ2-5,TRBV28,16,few,CASSGAWGSERETQYF,TGTGCCAGCAGTGGGGCCTGGGGCTCCGAGAGGGAGACCCAGTACTTC
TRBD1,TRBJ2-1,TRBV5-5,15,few,CASSPLAGTGNEQFF,TGTGCCAGCAGCCCGTTGGCCGGGACAGGGAATGAGCAGTTCTTC
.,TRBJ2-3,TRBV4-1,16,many,CASSQLDMGMADTQYF,TGCGCCAGCAGCCAGTTGGATATGGGGATGGCAGATACGCAGTATTTT
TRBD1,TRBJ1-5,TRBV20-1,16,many,CSAGAGGSYSNQPQHF,TGCAGTGCTGGAGCAGGGGGTTCGTATAGCAATCAGCCCCAGCATTTT
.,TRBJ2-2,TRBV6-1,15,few,CASSRPDANTGELFF,TGTGCCAGCAGTCGACCTGACGCGAACACCGGGGAGCTGTTTTTT
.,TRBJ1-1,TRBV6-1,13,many,CASSNSVNTEAFF,TGTGCCAGCAGTAATAGCGTGAACACTGAAGCTTTCTTT
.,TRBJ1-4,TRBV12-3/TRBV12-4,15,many,CASNYHRATNEKLFF,TGTGCCAGCAATTACCACCGGGCAACTAATGAAAAACTGTTTTTT
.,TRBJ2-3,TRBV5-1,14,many,CASSSGAATDTQYF,TGCGCCAGCAGCTCTGGGGCAGCGACAGATACGCAGTATTTT
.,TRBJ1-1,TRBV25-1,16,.,CASSGVPGKMNTEAFF,TGTGCCAGCAGTGGTGTTCCAGGAAAAATGAACACTGAAGCTTTCTTT
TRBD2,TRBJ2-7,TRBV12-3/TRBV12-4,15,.,CASSSGLASYREQYF,TGTGCCAGCAGTTCCGGACTAGCGAGTTATCGGGAGCAGTACTTC
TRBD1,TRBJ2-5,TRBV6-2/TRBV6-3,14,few,CASSRTGGEETQYF,TGTGCCAGCAGCCGGACAGGTGGAGAAGAGACCCAGTACTTC
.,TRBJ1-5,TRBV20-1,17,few,CSAREWGSRYSNQPQHF,TGCAGTGCTAGAGAGTGGGGCAGCCGATATAGCAATCAGCCCCAGCATTTT
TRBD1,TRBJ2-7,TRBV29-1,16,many,CSVARTGEVHSYEQYF,TGCAGCGTTGCCAGGACAGGGGAGGTTCACTCCTACGAGCAGTACTTC
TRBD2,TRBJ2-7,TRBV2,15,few,CASSGRAGFSYEQYF,TGTGCCAGCAGTGGTCGAGCGGGGTTCTCCTACGAGCAGTACTTC
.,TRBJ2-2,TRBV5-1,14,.,CASSFKGGNGELFF,TGCGCCAGCAGCTTTAAAGGGGGGAACGGGGAGCTGTTTTTT
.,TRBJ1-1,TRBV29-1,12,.,CSVEKAGPSSFF,TGCAGCGTTGAGAAGGCAGGCCCCTCAAGTTTCTTT
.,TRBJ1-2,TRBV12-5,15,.,CASGSSTAGTRGYTF,TGTGCTAGTGGTTCGTCCACAGCTGGGACAAGGGGCTACACCTTC
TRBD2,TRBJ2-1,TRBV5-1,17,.,CASSPNLAGLTYNEQFF,TGCGCCAGCAGCCCCAACTTAGCGGGCCTGACTTACAATGAGCAGTTCTTC
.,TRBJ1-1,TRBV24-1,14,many,CATSDYDYLGGAFF,TGTGCCACCAGTGACTACGACTACCTCGGAGGAGCTTTCTTT
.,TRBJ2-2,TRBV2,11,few,CASFRTGELFF,TGTGCCAGCTTCAGAACCGGGGAGCTGTTTTTT
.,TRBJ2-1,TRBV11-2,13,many,CASRKTGNPKQFF,TGTGCCAGCAGGAAGACCGGAAACCCAAAGCAGTTCTTC
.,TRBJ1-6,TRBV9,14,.,CASSPPSGDSPLHF,TGTGCCAGCAGCCCCCCCTCGGGGGATTCACCCCTCCACTTT
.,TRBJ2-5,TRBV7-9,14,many,CASSLGANQETQYF,TGTGCCAGCAGCTTAGGGGCTAACCAAGAGACCCAGTACTTC
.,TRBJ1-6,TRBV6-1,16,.,CASRGDLLSYNSPLHF,TGTGCCAGCAGGGGGGATCTGCTGTCCTATAATTCACCCCTCCACTTT
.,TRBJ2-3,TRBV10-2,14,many,CASSAGASTDTQYF,TGCGCCAGCAGTGCAGGGGCTAGCACAGATACGCAGTATTTT
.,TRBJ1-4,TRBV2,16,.,CASSGARGRTNEKLFF,TGTGCCAGCAGTGGGGCCCGGGGGAGAACTAATGAAAAACTGTTTTTT
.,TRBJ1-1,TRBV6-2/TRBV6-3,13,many,CASSYKGNTEAFF,TGTGCCAGCAGTTACAAGGGGAACACTGAAGCTTTCTTT
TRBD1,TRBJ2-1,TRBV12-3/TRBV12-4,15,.,CASSFGDRDYNEQFF,TGTGCCAGCAGTTTCGGGGACAGGGATTACAATGAGCAGTTCTTC
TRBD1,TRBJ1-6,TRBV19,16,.,CASSRISGQGNSPLHF,TGTGCCAGTAGTAGAATTTCAGGACAGGGGAATTCACCCCTCCACTTT
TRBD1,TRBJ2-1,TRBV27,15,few,CASTGQGNSYNEQFF,TGTGCCAGCACCGGACAGGGGAACTCCTACAATGAGCAGTTCTTC
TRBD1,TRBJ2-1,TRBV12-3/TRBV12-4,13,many,CASSLDRGWEQFF,TGTGCCAGCAGTTTAGACAGGGGCTGGGAGCAGTTCTTC
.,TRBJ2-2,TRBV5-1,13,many,CASKARNTGELFF,TGCGCCAGCAAGGCGCGGAACACCGGGGAGCTGTTTTTT
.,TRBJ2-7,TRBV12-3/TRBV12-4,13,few,CASSLGEDYEQYF,TGTGCCAGCAGTTTGGGGGAGGACTACGAGCAGTACTTC
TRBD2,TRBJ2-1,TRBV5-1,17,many,CASSPGTSGRSYNEQFF,TGCGCCAGCAGTCCGGGCACTAGCGGCCGCTCCTACAATGAGCAGTTCTTC
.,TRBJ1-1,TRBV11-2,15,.,CASSYLRAENTEAFF,TGTGCCAGCAGCTACCTTAGGGCAGAGAACACTGAAGCTTTCTTT
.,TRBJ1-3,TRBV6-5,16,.,CASSSIGTDSGNTIYF,TGTGCCAGCAGTTCCATTGGGACCGACTCTGGAAACACCATATATTTT